The source of this T cell receptor beta chain is a study of T-cell reconstitution after alpha-beta-depleted transplantation in children. Library preparation (for TCRbeta) was performed with unique molecular identifiers. TCRdb used MiXCR to reprocess the PCR reads, holding one entry per CDR3 protein. The top ten clones hold around 2.4% of a sample with roughly 350,000 distinct CDR3 sequences, about 9.3% of them seen once. In regard to this clonotype: Germline is not matched at one junction end, which may reflect a read error.

The clonotype originates from a human donor who donated a stem cell graft to a child with acute lymphoblastic leukemia. The sequencing used PBMCs from the stem cell graft donor, collected from the stem cell graft.

The CDR3 DNA reads as TGCGCCAGCAGGTTGGGACAGTACTATGGCTACACCTTC. This encodes CASRLGQYYGYTF. The chain couples TRBV5-1 to TRBJ1-2; 7 bases match TRBD1. Germline V gene sequence: CDR1 SGHRS, CDR2 YFSETQ. The CDR3 has 13 residues.